What follows is one TCR beta chain and its context. TCRdb independently ran MiXCR on the 5' RACE reads; one entry per CDR3 protein. The top ten clones hold approximately 15% of a sample with about 580,000 distinct CDR3 sequences, less than 20% of them seen once. This sample was included in a study of T cells after yellow fever vaccination. Study at large: Preparing low-cell-number fractions relied on SMART-Seq v4 Ultra Low Input.

The CDR3 spans 17 residues. Germline V gene lookup returns CDR1 SGHTA and CDR2 FQGTGA. V was trimmed by 5 bases and J by 2 bases, leaving 20 bases between them. The TCR was taken from a man in his late teens or twenties who received the YFV17D yellow fever vaccine. Sequencing was performed on PBMCs, taken 5 to 6 days after the first yellow fever vaccination. The chain uses TRBV7-3 and TRBJ2-3; the D is unclear. The CDR3 nucleotides read TGTGCCAGCAGCCCGTTATTGAAAGGGCTAAACACAGATACGCAGTATTTT. This codes for CASSPLLKGLNTDTQYF.